The next 18 T cell receptor beta chains were all read from a single sample in a study of blood T cells in healthy people across ages. For the second PCR, which ran for about 7 to 11 cycles, a sample-barcoded 5' primer and a J-beta primer mix were used. TCRdb independently ran MiXCR on the 5' RACE reads; one entry per CDR3 protein. The profile covers 700,000 to 900,000 distinct CDR3 sequences, with about 55% appearing a single time and approximately 41% taken by the ten largest. Sequencing input: blood. These receptor sequences come from a man aged 80 or over in good health.

The genes are TRBV3-1 and TRBJ1-2; D gene uncertain. The CDR3 loop spans 13 amino acids. V lost 4 bases to trimming and J lost 4 bases, with 10 bases between them. CDR1 is LGHDT, CDR2 YNNKEL, per germline (reference sequence). This CDR3 is CASSPGVAYGYTF. The CDR3 nucleotides read TGTGCCAGCAGCCCCGGGGTGGCCTATGGCTACACCTTC. The variable domain in full, completed from reference TRBV3-1 and TRBJ1-2, reads DTAVSQTPKYLVTQMGNDKSIKCEQNLGHDTMYWYKQDSKKFLKIMFSYNNKELIINETVPNRFSPKSPDKAHLNLHINSLELGDSAVYFCASSPGVAYGYTFGSGTRLTVV.

The genes are TRBV12-5 and TRBJ2-7, with 8 nucleotides matching TRBD1. The germline V gene encodes CDR1 LGHNT and CDR2 FRNRAP. This CDR3 spans 15 amino acids. The J segment lost 0 bases and the V segment lost 6 bases, leaving 7 bases of the junction unmatched. The CDR3 here is CASGPDRGGSYEQYF. The CDR3 DNA follows: TGTGCTAGTGGACCTGACAGGGGCGGCTCCTACGAGCAGTACTTC.

V gene TRBV27 combines with J gene TRBJ2-4; no firm D call. The germline CDR1 and CDR2 sequences are MNHEY and SMNVEV (reference sequence). This CDR3 contains 12 residues. V lost 4 bases and J lost 8, with 9 bases in between. CDR3 nucleotide sequence: TGTGCCAGCAGTTCCAGTAGGGACATTCAGTACTTC. Protein product: CASSSSRDIQYF.

This clonotype was recorded a few times. The chain has TRBV5-4 and TRBJ2-1; 8 bases agree with TRBD2. The CDR3 is 16 amino acids. The junction had 6 bases not matched to a gene; V was cut back by 0 bases and J by 4 bases. CDR1 SGHNT and CDR2 YYREEE come from the germline V gene (reference sequence). The CDR3 region has the DNA TGTGCCAGCAGCTTGGCGCCGACTAGCGCATACAATGAGCAGTTCTTC. As protein: CASSLAPTSAYNEQFF. Full variable domain (outside the CDR3, taken from reference TRBV5-4 and TRBJ2-1): ETGVTQSPTHLIKTRGQQVTLRCSSQSGHNTVSWYQQALGQGPQFIFQYYREEENGRGNFPPRFSGLQFPNYSSELNVNALELDDSALYLCASSLAPTSAYNEQFFGPGTRLTVL.

The chain combines TRBV18 with TRBJ1-1, with D hard to call. The CDR3 loop spans 14 amino acids. CDR1 and CDR2 (germline): KGHSH, LQKENI. V lost 3 bases and J lost 4, with 12 bases in between. The CDR3 DNA is TGTGCCAGCTCACCTAATCAAGGCGGCACTGAAGCTTTCTTT. Residues: CASSPNQGGTEAFF.

The chain carries TRBV18 and TRBJ1-1; 9 positions agree with TRBD1. The CDR3 is 15 amino acids. Germline CDR1 reads KGHSH; CDR2 reads LQKENI. Trimming cost V 6 bases and J 5 bases; bases outside gene matches: 10. This CDR3 reads CASSPLGTGRTEAFF. CDR3 DNA: TGTGCCAGCTCCCCCCTGGGGACAGGGAGGACTGAAGCTTTCTTT.

The gene calls are TRBV6-4 and TRBJ2-2; D unclear. The V end was cut by 5 bases, the J end by 2 bases, with 9 bases between. The CDR3 is made up of 14 amino acids. CDR1 is MRHNA, CDR2 SNTAGT, per germline. This chain's CDR3 is CASSSSANTGELFF. In DNA form, the CDR3 reads TGTGCCAGCAGTTCCTCAGCCAACACCGGGGAGCTGTTTTTT.

V and J are TRBV20-1 and TRBJ2-1, with 7 bases aligning to TRBD2. The V gene end was trimmed by 5 bases and the J gene end by 3 bases; junction bases not matched to a gene: 10. CDR1 DFQATT and CDR2 SNEGSKA come from the germline V gene (reference sequence). This CDR3 is 15 amino acids long. CDR3 bases: TGCAGTGCTGCCCTAGCGGAACCAGGCTACAATGAGCAGTTCTTC. As protein: CSAALAEPGYNEQFF.

This chain joins TRBV24-1 and TRBJ2-1; TRBD2 aligns across 15 bases. Losses at the gene ends were 5 bases for V and 9 bases for J; bases not matched to a gene: 1. CDR3 length equals 14 residues. Germline CDR1 and CDR2: KGHDR and SFDVKD. In DNA form, the CDR3 reads TGTGCCACCAGTGGGACTAGCGGGAGGGCTGAGCAGTTCTTC. Residues: CATSGTSGRAEQFF.

V usage is TRBV7-2 and J usage is TRBJ1-2; D uncertain. Trimming removed 5 bases at V and 1 base at J, with 8 bases between. Germline-derived CDR1 and CDR2 are SGHTA and FQGNSA. This CDR3 spans 13 amino acids. The CDR3 DNA sequence: TGTGCCAGCAGCGCGACAAGTAACTATGGCTACACCTTC. Its translation is CASSATSNYGYTF.

In its sample, this clonotype was seen a few times. The chain is built from TRBV25-1 and TRBJ1-1, with unresolved D. Trimming stripped 6 bases from V and 1 base from J, with 9 bases between. Germline V lookup: CDR1 MGHDK, CDR2 SYGVNS. CDR3 size: 13 residues. The CDR3 nucleotides are TGTGCCAGCAGACAGAGAGGGAACACTGAAGCTTTCTTT. It is translated as CASRQRGNTEAFF.

The genes are TRBV29-1 and TRBJ2-5; TRBD1 aligns across 9 bases. The V and J ends lost 7 bases and 11 bases, in that order; junction bases with no gene match: 23. Germline V gene lookup returns CDR1 SQVTM and CDR2 ANQGSEA. This CDR3 comprises 16 residues. The CDR3 region has the DNA TGCAGCGCATCCGGGGACAGGGACGCTGGATCCAATGAGCAGTACTTC. Translated: CSASGDRDAGSNEQYF. The full variable domain, with the rest looked up from reference TRBV29-1 and TRBJ2-5, is SAVISQKPSRDICQRGTSLTIQCQVDSQVTMMFWYRQQPGQSLTLIATANQGSEATYESGFVIDKFPISRPNLTFSTLTVSNMSPEDSSIYLCSASGDRDAGSNEQYFGPGTRLLVL.

J is TRBJ2-1 and V is TRBV20-1; D is undetermined. From germline, CDR1 is DFQATT and CDR2 SNEGSKA (reference sequence). CDR3 size: 12 residues. With 3 bases removed from V and 6 bases from J, the gap between germline ends came to 9 bases. CDR3 sequence: CSASMPLNEQFF. In nucleotides, the CDR3 is TGCAGTGCTAGCATGCCTCTCAATGAGCAGTTCTTC.

The chain is built from TRBV29-1 and TRBJ2-7; maybe TRBD2 (7 bases). Trimming took 5 bases from V and 2 from J, leaving 10 bases between them. Germline loops: CDR1 SQVTM, CDR2 ANQGSEA. The CDR3 runs to 12 residues. The CDR3, as DNA: TGCAGCGTTCGGGGGGCCCCCTACGAGCAGTACTTC. As protein: CSVRGAPYEQYF.

The J gene is TRBJ2-5, the V gene TRBV3-1, with D perhaps assigned TRBD1 or TRBD2 (5 bases each). Germline V gene lookup returns CDR1 LGHDT and CDR2 YNNKEL (reference sequence). This CDR3 comprises 13 residues. V lost 0 bases to trimming and J lost 11 bases, with 13 bases between them. The CDR3 DNA sequence: TGTGCCAGCAGCCAAGAGGGGACGGGAACGCAGTACTTC. This codes for CASSQEGTGTQYF.

The rearrangement links TRBV7-8 to TRBJ2-5; 9 bases match TRBD2. The V gene's germline CDR1 is SGHVS and CDR2 FQNEAQ. The CDR3 has 12 amino acids. Unmatched junction bases numbered 4, after V lost 1 base and J lost 13 bases. The CDR3 nucleotides are TGTGCCAGCAGCTTAGTAGCGGGAGTCGCGTACTTC. Protein: CASSLVAGVAYF.

This clonotype appeared once. This chain links TRBV18 with TRBJ1-6; D gene uncertain. This CDR3 region has 15 residues. CDR1 is KGHSH and CDR2 is LQKENI in the germline V gene. Trimming pared 3 bases from V and 1 base from J, leaving 7 bases between. Here the CDR3 reads CASSPKGSYNSPLHF. The CDR3 DNA is TGTGCCAGCTCACCGAAAGGGTCCTATAATTCACCCCTCCACTTT.

This chain uses TRBV10-3 with TRBJ2-1; D remains unclear. The CDR3 extends over 14 amino acids. Deletions cut 0 bases from V and 4 bases from J, with 7 bases between. The germline gives CDR1 ENHRY, CDR2 SYGVKD. In DNA form, the CDR3 reads TGTGCCATCAGTGAGTCCAGGCGGTACAATGAGCAGTTCTTC. Translation: CAISESRRYNEQFF.